A selection of T cell receptor beta chains follows, all from one sample in a study of monozygotic twins with inflammatory bowel disease. Reanalyzing the 5' RACE reads, TCRdb keeps one entry per CDR3 protein, without DNA. This sample lists fewer than 550,000 distinct CDR3 sequences; its ten largest clones have more than 2%. The specimen sequenced was blood. The receptor source for this set is a human donor with ulcerative colitis or Crohn's disease, or a healthy co-twin of an affected twin (not recorded which). Both conserved end residues are part of each CDR3.

J	V	CDR3
TRBJ1-5	TRBV6-1	CASSEGRNNQPQHF
TRBJ2-3	TRBV3-1	CASSRYSRGDTQYF
TRBJ1-5	TRBV4-3	CASSGGGNQPQHF
TRBJ1-5	TRBV7-2	CASSTRGQSNQPQHF
TRBJ1-6	TRBV11-2	CASSEGGGYYNSPLHF
TRBJ2-7	TRBV5-1	CASSSSTSGKVSEQYF
TRBJ1-1	TRBV4-1	CASSQDGTLNTEAFF
TRBJ2-5	TRBV28	CASSALRETQYF
TRBJ2-7	TRBV20-1	CSASGLAGDTSYEQYF
TRBJ1-1	TRBV2	CASSRVWNYEAFF
TRBJ2-3	TRBV20-1	CSARDYFGTHTDTQYF
TRBJ2-5	TRBV24-1	CATSDSPGEGRQETQYF
TRBJ2-1	TRBV27	CASSARTSGGSNEQFF
TRBJ2-5	TRBV12-3/TRBV12-4	CASRRTGGLPGGQYF
TRBJ2-7	TRBV24-1	CATSDGGTPYEQYF
TRBJ1-1	TRBV7-6	CASGPRRGDTEAFF
TRBJ1-4	TRBV7-2	CASSLRQGTEKLFF
TRBJ1-1	TRBV30	CAWSTGQLNTEAFF
TRBJ2-7	TRBV7-6	CASSLNGGPSGEQYF
TRBJ2-3	TRBV7-2	CASSPDSGRWADTQYF
TRBJ1-6	TRBV14	CASSLMNSPLHF
TRBJ2-7	TRBV15	CATSRDLESAYEQYF
TRBJ1-2	TRBV20-1	CSARRSGGDYGYTF
TRBJ1-4	TRBV13	CASRAYDEKLFF
TRBJ2-7	TRBV30	CACAGAYEQYF
TRBJ2-7	TRBV10-3	CAISTGGNPSYEQYF
TRBJ1-5	TRBV12-3/TRBV12-4	CASSLTGPPHQPQHF
TRBJ2-2	TRBV7-9	CASSPQRESGELFF
TRBJ2-7	TRBV5-1	CASSGGTGGSYEQYF
TRBJ1-1	TRBV5-1	CASSLDGRSVEAFF
TRBJ1-2	TRBV5-6	CASSFGQRKGYTF
TRBJ2-7	TRBV11-2	CASVGQTNSYEQYF
TRBJ2-1	TRBV15	CATSRDLYEQFF
TRBJ2-3	TRBV18	CASSRPLLAGGDTQYF
TRBJ2-7	TRBV4-3	CASSQDRQELYEQYF
TRBJ1-1	TRBV20-1	CSAREGGNTEAFF
TRBJ1-1	TRBV5-1	CASSTGRENTEAFF
TRBJ2-3	TRBV12-3/TRBV12-4	CASSLVGESQYF
TRBJ1-2	TRBV20-1	CSAHTPRWSAGYTF
TRBJ2-3	TRBV5-1	CASSSPGSSTDTQYF
TRBJ2-4	TRBV11-1	CASSRDSKNIQYF
TRBJ2-1	TRBV20-1	CSALLAGGTNEQFF
TRBJ1-1	TRBV7-2	CASSSTGGDTEAFF
TRBJ2-1	TRBV25-1	CASSDPSSYNEQFF
TRBJ2-3	TRBV11-2	CASRVLGGGTDTQYF
TRBJ1-2	TRBV27	CASSPRTENYGYTF
TRBJ1-1	TRBV5-1	CASSLQGRNTEAFF